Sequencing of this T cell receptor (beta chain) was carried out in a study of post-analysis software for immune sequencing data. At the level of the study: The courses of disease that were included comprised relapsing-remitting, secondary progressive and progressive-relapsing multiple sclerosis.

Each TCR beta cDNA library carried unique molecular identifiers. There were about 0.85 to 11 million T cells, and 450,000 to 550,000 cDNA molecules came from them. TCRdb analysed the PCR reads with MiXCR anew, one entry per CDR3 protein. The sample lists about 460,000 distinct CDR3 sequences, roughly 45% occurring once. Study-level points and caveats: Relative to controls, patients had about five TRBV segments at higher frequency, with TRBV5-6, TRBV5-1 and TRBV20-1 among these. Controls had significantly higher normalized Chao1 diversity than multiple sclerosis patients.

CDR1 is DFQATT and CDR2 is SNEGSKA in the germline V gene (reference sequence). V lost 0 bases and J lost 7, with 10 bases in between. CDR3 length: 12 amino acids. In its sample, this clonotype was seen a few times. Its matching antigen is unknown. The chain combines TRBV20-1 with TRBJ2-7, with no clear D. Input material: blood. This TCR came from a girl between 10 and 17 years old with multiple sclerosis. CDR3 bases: TGCAGTGCTAGAGATGCCAGTTGGGAGCAGTACTTC. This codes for CSARDASWEQYF.